The 19 T cell receptor beta chains below come from one sample, sequenced in a study of blood T cell repertoires in COVID-19 (dated by TCRdb to between 2020 and 2021). Libraries were made using the immunoSEQ multiplex PCR assay. TCRdb limited this immuneACCESS table to in-frame rearrangements with V and J called. A share of clones is missing; checked studies link under half to unresolved V genes, and the rest is unexplained. This sample lists about 200,000 clones; 87% were detected once. The ten biggest clones cover about 6% of the sample. The sample comprised peripheral blood. The receptor source for this set is a man aged 55 to 69 who had recovered from COVID-19.

This chain links TRBV15 with TRBJ1-4; D is ambiguous. The ends were cut back, 0 bases at V and 7 bases at J, with 9 bases in the middle. CDR1 is LNHNV, CDR2 YYDKDF, per germline (reference sequence). The CDR3 is 14 residues long. The CDR3 sequence is CATSREVSGEKLFF. The CDR3 DNA is TGTGCCACCAGCAGAGAGGTATCGGGTGAAAAACTGTTTTTT.

This clone was seen once. The chain has TRBV7-3 and TRBJ2-1; 8 positions agree with TRBD2. CDR1 is SGHTA, CDR2 FQGTGA, per germline. CDR3 length: 15 residues. The junction had 6 bases not matched to a gene; V was cut back by 2 bases and J by 6 bases. The CDR3 region has the DNA TGTGCCAGCAGCTTACAAGCGGGAGTAAGCAATGAGCAGTTCTTC. Translating it yields CASSLQAGVSNEQFF.

This sequence joins TRBV9 and TRBJ1-5; no reliable D call. CDR3 length equals 13 residues. V gave up 4 bases and J gave up 5 bases, with 10 bases separating them. CDR1 is SGDLS, CDR2 YYNGEE, per germline. The CDR3 bases are TGTGCCAGCAGCTCCAGTCCCCATCAGCCCCAGCATTTT. Translated: CASSSSPHQPQHF.

The V gene is TRBV3-1 (or the pseudogene TRBV3-2), the J gene TRBJ2-1; TRBD1 agrees at 8 bases. CDR3 length: 16 amino acids. V was pared by 4 bases and J by 4 bases, with 9 bases of the junction left unmatched. Germline CDR1 and CDR2: LGHDT and YNNKEL (reference sequence). The chain's CDR3 is CASSRNSGQAYNEQFF. CDR3 in DNA: TGTGCCAGCAGCCGGAACTCGGGACAGGCGTACAATGAGCAGTTCTTC.

Note on this clone: This CDR3 is also generated by other DNA sequences in the sample. This chain joins TRBV27 and TRBJ1-2, with 11 bases matching TRBD1. CDR3 size: 14 residues. Germline loops: CDR1 MNHEY, CDR2 SMNVEV (reference sequence). Trimming took 5 bases from V and 4 from J; bases not matched to a gene: 3. CDR3 coding DNA: TGTGCCAGCAGTCAAGGACAGGGGGCCTATGGCTACACCTTC. Translating it yields CASSQGQGAYGYTF.

The V gene is TRBV18, the J gene TRBJ2-7, with 9 positions matching TRBD1. V was clipped by 4 bases and J by 2 bases; unmatched bases: 9. The germline gives CDR1 KGHSH, CDR2 LQKENI. This CDR3 spans 16 amino acids. The CDR3 loop reads CASSQLDRGEAYEQYF. CDR3 DNA: TGTGCCAGCTCACAACTGGACAGGGGAGAGGCCTACGAGCAGTACTTC.

This clone has at least ten counts. The V and J genes are TRBV7-9 and TRBJ1-1, with 9 bases fitting TRBD1. Germline V lookup: CDR1 SEHNR, CDR2 FQNEAQ (reference sequence). The CDR3 runs 14 residues. The V gene end was trimmed by 6 bases and the J gene end by 1 base; junction bases not matched to a gene: 3. CDR3 region: CASRQGAGNTEAFF. DNA for the CDR3: TGTGCCAGCAGACAGGGGGCAGGGAACACTGAAGCTTTCTTT.

This chain links TRBV19 with TRBJ2-3; tentative D call: TRBD1 (6 bases). CDR3 length: 16 residues. The V end lost 3 bases, the J end lost 0 bases, and 13 bases lay between the germline ends. The germline gives CDR1 LNHDA, CDR2 SQIVND (reference sequence). CDR3 nucleotides: TGTGCCAGTAGTATTCGGACAGCAACAAGCACAGATACGCAGTATTTT. Amino acids: CASSIRTATSTDTQYF.

This clone was detected once. V is TRBV9 and J is TRBJ1-2, with D possibly being TRBD1 (5 bases). Germline V lookup: CDR1 SGDLS, CDR2 YYNGEE. The CDR3 is 13 amino acids. V shed 1 base and J shed 3 bases, with 7 bases lying between them. Written as DNA, the CDR3 is TGTGCCAGCAGCGTACTCAGGGACTATGGCTACACCTTC. Its translation: CASSVLRDYGYTF.

The V call is TRBV11-2, the J call TRBJ2-7; maybe TRBD1 (6 bases). Between the trimmed V and J ends, which lost 4 bases and 3 bases, there was a span of 13 bases. Germline V gene lookup returns CDR1 SGHAT and CDR2 FQNNGV. This CDR3 contains 14 residues. CDR3 region: CASSSPGTNYEQYF. The CDR3 region has the DNA TGTGCCAGCAGCTCTCCCGGGACAAACTACGAGCAGTACTTC.

This clone was detected a few times. The chain has TRBV7-8 and TRBJ1-4, with D possibly matching TRBD1 (6 bases). The germline V and J ends were trimmed by 5 bases and 4 bases, with 11 bases remaining between them. Germline CDR1 is SGHVS and CDR2 is FQNEAQ. The length of the CDR3 is 14 residues. The CDR3 DNA follows: TGTGCCAGCAGCGCTCGGGACAATAATGAAAAACTGTTTTTT. Translating gives CASSARDNNEKLFF.

In its sample, this clone was seen a few times. The gene calls are TRBV18 and TRBJ1-1, with D possibly matching TRBD1 (5 bases). This CDR3 is built from 13 residues. V shed 5 bases and J shed 6 bases, with 13 bases lying between them. Germline V lookup: CDR1 KGHSH, CDR2 LQKENI. The CDR3 coding sequence is TGTGCCAGCTCAGGCGTCGGGACTCCTGAAGCTTTCTTT. Its translation is CASSGVGTPEAFF.

V usage is TRBV7-9 and J usage is TRBJ2-7; 8 bases are shared with TRBD2. The V and J ends lost 4 bases and 3 bases, in that order; junction bases with no gene match: 5. The CDR3 runs 14 residues. The germline CDR1 and CDR2 sequences are SEHNR and FQNEAQ (reference sequence). CDR3 in amino acids: CASSSGGAVYEQYF. The CDR3 region has the DNA TGTGCCAGCAGCTCCGGGGGGGCAGTCTACGAGCAGTACTTC.

This rearrangement joins TRBV27 to TRBJ1-2, with TRBD1 as a possible D gene (6 bases). V was pared by 5 bases and J by 5 bases, with 15 bases between. The CDR3 consists of 14 residues. CDR1 is MNHEY and CDR2 is SMNVEV in the germline V gene (reference sequence). DNA of the CDR3: TGTGCCAGCAGTCTCTTAGGGGGTAATTATGGCTACACCTTC. Amino acid sequence: CASSLLGGNYGYTF.

The chain is built from TRBV6-2 or TRBV6-3 and TRBJ1-2; D remains ambiguous. Germline CDR1 is MNHEY and CDR2 is SVGEGT. V was pared by 2 bases and J by 4 bases, with 14 bases between. The CDR3 consists of 15 residues. CDR3 sequence (DNA): TGTGCCAGCAGTTACCGAGATCAGGATCGCTATGGCTACACCTTC. It encodes CASSYRDQDRYGYTF.

V gene TRBV9 combines with J gene TRBJ2-5; 8 nucleotides align to TRBD2. Trimming removed 0 bases from V and 5 bases from J; junction bases left unmatched: 6. Germline CDR1 reads SGDLS; CDR2 reads YYNGEE. The CDR3 is made up of 15 amino acids. CDR3 nucleotide sequence: TGTGCCAGCAGCGTAGCGGGGGGGCGAATTGAGACCCAGTACTTC. Amino acids: CASSVAGGRIETQYF.

This chain connects TRBV7-9 to TRBJ1-2, with 8 nucleotides matching TRBD1. Trimming removed 4 bases from V and 0 bases from J; junction bases left unmatched: 13. From germline, CDR1 is SEHNR and CDR2 FQNEAQ (reference sequence). The CDR3 runs 18 residues. As DNA, the CDR3 is TGTGCCAGCAGCTCGCCTCCGACAGGGGCGTCTACTAACTATGGCTACACCTTC. The encoded protein is CASSSPPTGASTNYGYTF.

The rearrangement joins TRBV4-3 to TRBJ1-2; D call uncertain. The CDR3 has 17 amino acids. V lost 0 bases to trimming and J lost 0 bases, with 14 bases between them. CDR1 is LGHNA and CDR2 is YSLEER in the germline V gene. The CDR3 sequence: CASSQEVGGGANYGYTF. The CDR3 nucleotides are TGCGCCAGCAGCCAAGAAGTCGGTGGCGGAGCTAACTATGGCTACACCTTC.

This clone came up once. The chain employs TRBV27 and TRBJ1-2; 7 bases align to TRBD1. Losses at the gene ends were 6 bases for V and 4 bases for J; bases not matched to a gene: 11. Germline lookup yields CDR1 MNHEY and CDR2 SMNVEV (reference sequence). The CDR3 loop spans 15 amino acids. In DNA, the CDR3 is TGTGCCAGCAGACTCCGACAGGGTTTCCTCTATGGCTACACCTTC. Protein: CASRLRQGFLYGYTF.